This is a list of T cell receptor beta chains from one sample in a study of blood T cell repertoires in COVID-19. Produced via immunoSEQ multiplex PCR; TCRdb's table is partial and in-frame only. The sample yields about 250,000 clones, roughly 88% seen once. Sequencing was carried out using peripheral blood. The receptors shown here come from a young woman with active or convalescent COVID-19. CDR3s include the opening cysteine and the closing phenylalanine or tryptophan. The order of the fields is D gene, J gene, clone size, V gene, CDR3 protein, CDR3 DNA. D genes are given only for firm matches. Rows give clone size only sometimes, using once, few, many, or a class for an expanded clone.

D gene: TRBD1; J gene: TRBJ2-7; clone size: -; V gene: TRBV7-2; CDR3 protein: CASSLSSGGYSYEQYF; CDR3 DNA: TGTGCCAGCAGCTTATCTTCAGGGGGTTACTCCTACGAGCAGTACTTC
D gene: TRBD1; J gene: TRBJ1-6; clone size: -; V gene: TRBV9; CDR3 protein: CASSTYDRAGNSPLHF; CDR3 DNA: TGTGCCAGCAGCACCTATGACAGGGCAGGGAATTCACCCCTCCACTTT
D gene: -; J gene: TRBJ1-5; clone size: -; V gene: TRBV19; CDR3 protein: CASRGRGNQPQHF; CDR3 DNA: TGTGCCAGTAGGGGTCGGGGGAATCAGCCCCAGCATTTT
D gene: -; J gene: TRBJ2-1; clone size: once; V gene: TRBV3-1/TRBV3-2; CDR3 protein: CASSRVDSINNEQFF; CDR3 DNA: TGTGCCAGCAGCCGGGTGGACAGCATTAACAATGAGCAGTTCTTC
D gene: -; J gene: TRBJ1-6; clone size: -; V gene: TRBV30; CDR3 protein: CAWSRLDSDNSPLHF; CDR3 DNA: TGTGCCTGGAGTCGGCTCGACAGCGATAATTCACCCCTCCACTTT
D gene: TRBD1; J gene: TRBJ2-1; clone size: once; V gene: TRBV7-9; CDR3 protein: CASSLEDRGFDNEQFF; CDR3 DNA: TGTGCCAGCAGCTTGGAGGACAGGGGGTTTGACAATGAGCAGTTCTTC
D gene: TRBD1; J gene: TRBJ1-6; clone size: -; V gene: TRBV25-1; CDR3 protein: CASSEYRGQNSPLHF; CDR3 DNA: TGTGCCAGCAGTGAATACAGGGGGCAAAATTCACCCCTCCACTTT
D gene: TRBD1; J gene: TRBJ2-7; clone size: -; V gene: TRBV7-9; CDR3 protein: CASSYESPGQGAPYF; CDR3 DNA: TGTGCCAGCAGCTACGAGAGTCCAGGACAGGGGGCTCCGTACTTC
D gene: TRBD2; J gene: TRBJ2-7; clone size: -; V gene: TRBV10-2; CDR3 protein: CASSDAGGSSYEQYF; CDR3 DNA: TGCGCCAGCAGTGATGCGGGGGGATCCTCCTACGAGCAGTACTTC
D gene: -; J gene: TRBJ1-2; clone size: -; V gene: TRBV5-5; CDR3 protein: CASSLAGGQGLYGYTF; CDR3 DNA: TGTGCCAGCAGCTTGGCCGGGGGGCAGGGGCTCTATGGCTACACCTTC
D gene: -; J gene: TRBJ1-5; clone size: -; V gene: TRBV3-1/TRBV3-2; CDR3 protein: CASSFTGSSAQHF; CDR3 DNA: TGTGCCAGCAGCTTTACAGGGTCTTCAGCCCAGCATTTT
D gene: -; J gene: TRBJ2-2; clone size: -; V gene: TRBV27; CDR3 protein: CASSEYRVRAGELFF; CDR3 DNA: TGTGCCAGCAGTGAATACAGGGTTAGGGCCGGGGAGCTGTTTTTT
D gene: -; J gene: TRBJ2-7; clone size: -; V gene: TRBV23-1; CDR3 protein: CASKHRAFSHEQYF; CDR3 DNA: TGCGCCAGCAAACACAGGGCGTTTAGTCACGAGCAGTACTTC
D gene: -; J gene: TRBJ2-2; clone size: -; V gene: TRBV30; CDR3 protein: CAWSVLSPGELFF; CDR3 DNA: TGTGCCTGGAGTGTACTCTCCCCCGGGGAGCTGTTTTTT
D gene: TRBD1; J gene: TRBJ1-5; clone size: -; V gene: TRBV28; CDR3 protein: CASSSPDRGEDQPQHF; CDR3 DNA: TGTGCCAGCAGTTCCCCGGACAGGGGGGAAGATCAGCCCCAGCATTTT
D gene: -; J gene: TRBJ2-5; clone size: -; V gene: TRBV6-2/TRBV6-3; CDR3 protein: CASSYSLGTQYF; CDR3 DNA: TGTGCCAGCAGTTACTCCCTAGGGACCCAGTACTTC
D gene: -; J gene: TRBJ1-6; clone size: -; V gene: TRBV7-8; CDR3 protein: CASSLGSSYNSPLHF; CDR3 DNA: TGTGCCAGCAGCTTAGGGAGCTCCTATAATTCACCCCTCCACTTT
D gene: -; J gene: TRBJ2-7; clone size: -; V gene: TRBV25-1; CDR3 protein: CASSEGRGGEQYF; CDR3 DNA: TGTGCCAGCAGTGAAGGTAGAGGCGGGGAGCAGTACTTC
D gene: -; J gene: TRBJ2-7; clone size: -; V gene: TRBV27; CDR3 protein: CASSSRQIRYEQYF; CDR3 DNA: TGTGCCAGCAGTTCGAGACAGATTCGCTACGAGCAGTACTTC
D gene: -; J gene: TRBJ2-7; clone size: -; V gene: TRBV15; CDR3 protein: CATSRTGDAYEQYF; CDR3 DNA: TGTGCCACCAGCAGGACGGGAGACGCCTACGAGCAGTACTTC
D gene: -; J gene: TRBJ1-3; clone size: once; V gene: TRBV18; CDR3 protein: CASSPGSSLSGNTIYF; CDR3 DNA: TGTGCCAGCTCACCAGGGAGCTCTCTCTCTGGAAACACCATATATTTT
D gene: -; J gene: TRBJ2-2; clone size: -; V gene: TRBV7-3; CDR3 protein: CASSQDRHYTGELFF; CDR3 DNA: TGTGCCAGCAGCCAAGACAGACACTATACCGGGGAGCTGTTTTTT
D gene: TRBD2; J gene: TRBJ2-1; clone size: few; V gene: TRBV6-4; CDR3 protein: CASSDGTSGGNEQFF; CDR3 DNA: TGTGCCAGCAGTGACGGGACTAGCGGGGGCAATGAGCAGTTCTTC
D gene: TRBD1; J gene: TRBJ2-5; clone size: -; V gene: TRBV3-1/TRBV3-2; CDR3 protein: CASSPTWQGACETQYF; CDR3 DNA: TGTGCCAGCAGCCCAACGTGGCAGGGGGCCTGTGAGACCCAGTACTTC
D gene: TRBD1; J gene: TRBJ2-7; clone size: -; V gene: TRBV28; CDR3 protein: CASSLGTGLYEQYF; CDR3 DNA: TGTGCCAGCAGTCTAGGGACAGGGCTGTACGAGCAGTACTTC
D gene: -; J gene: TRBJ1-1; clone size: -; V gene: TRBV28; CDR3 protein: CASREQGSHTEAFF; CDR3 DNA: TGTGCCAGCAGAGAACAGGGTTCCCACACTGAAGCTTTCTTT
D gene: -; J gene: TRBJ2-3; clone size: -; V gene: TRBV7-9; CDR3 protein: CASSGGVVSTDTQYF; CDR3 DNA: TGTGCCAGCTCCGGGGGAGTGGTTAGCACAGATACGCAGTATTTT
D gene: -; J gene: TRBJ1-2; clone size: -; V gene: TRBV5-5; CDR3 protein: CASSPSVGSGSARGYTF; CDR3 DNA: TGTGCCAGCAGCCCTAGCGTAGGGTCGGGCTCGGCTAGAGGCTACACCTTC
D gene: TRBD2; J gene: TRBJ2-3; clone size: -; V gene: TRBV10-1; CDR3 protein: CASGGTSGGNLGTDTQYF; CDR3 DNA: TGCGCCAGCGGAGGGACTAGCGGGGGGAACTTGGGCACAGATACGCAGTATTTT
D gene: TRBD2; J gene: TRBJ2-1; clone size: -; V gene: TRBV27; CDR3 protein: CASSLLAWDLAGGHEQFF; CDR3 DNA: TGTGCCAGCAGTTTACTCGCATGGGACTTAGCGGGGGGGCATGAGCAGTTCTTC
D gene: -; J gene: TRBJ1-1; clone size: -; V gene: TRBV29-1; CDR3 protein: CSGQLTQNTEAFF; CDR3 DNA: TGCAGCGGACAGTTGACTCAGAACACTGAAGCTTTCTTT
D gene: TRBD1; J gene: TRBJ2-7; clone size: -; V gene: TRBV4-1; CDR3 protein: CASSRHRGQGPHEQYF; CDR3 DNA: TGCGCCAGCAGCCGACACAGGGGACAGGGCCCCCACGAGCAGTACTTC
D gene: TRBD2; J gene: TRBJ2-5; clone size: -; V gene: TRBV11-2; CDR3 protein: CASSLEASGGSLGTQYF; CDR3 DNA: TGTGCCAGCAGCTTAGAAGCGAGCGGGGGAAGTTTGGGGACCCAGTACTTC
D gene: -; J gene: TRBJ2-7; clone size: -; V gene: TRBV3-1/TRBV3-2; CDR3 protein: CASSQGSTYEQYF; CDR3 DNA: TGTGCCAGCAGCCAAGGGAGCACCTACGAGCAGTACTTC
D gene: -; J gene: TRBJ1-6; clone size: -; V gene: TRBV28; CDR3 protein: CASRSGISPLHF; CDR3 DNA: TGTGCCAGCAGATCAGGGATTTCACCCCTCCACTTT
D gene: TRBD2; J gene: TRBJ2-1; clone size: -; V gene: TRBV18; CDR3 protein: CASSPPSGGSYNEQFF; CDR3 DNA: TGTGCCAGCTCACCACCTAGCGGGGGCTCCTACAATGAGCAGTTCTTC
D gene: -; J gene: TRBJ2-7; clone size: few; V gene: TRBV19; CDR3 protein: CASSRRRERSSEQYF; CDR3 DNA: TGTGCCAGTAGTAGGAGACGGGAACGAAGTTCCGAGCAGTACTTC
D gene: -; J gene: TRBJ1-5; clone size: -; V gene: TRBV5-6; CDR3 protein: CASSLSRNSNQPQHF; CDR3 DNA: TGTGCCAGCAGCTTGTCTAGGAACAGCAATCAGCCCCAGCATTTT